This entry lists 25 T cell receptor beta chains sequenced from one sample in a study of T cell responses to AZD1222 COVID-19 vaccine. Sequenced by immunoSEQ multiplex PCR; TCRdb stores in-frame clones only, minus some. The data show a few hundred thousand clones, 90% to 95% seen once. The material was peripheral blood, obtained on day 0 of AZD1222 vaccination. The receptors come from an adult in good health.

V gene TRBV12-3 or TRBV12-4 combines with J gene TRBJ1-2; D remains unclear. The CDR3 has 12 residues. Trimming stripped 3 bases from V and 7 bases from J, with 9 bases between. The CDR3 spells CASSFTPLGYTF. CDR3 sequence (DNA): TGTGCCAGCAGTTTCACACCGCTTGGCTACACCTTC.

This rearrangement joins TRBV5-4 to TRBJ1-1; D ambiguous. Trimming removed 4 bases at V and 5 bases at J, with 9 bases between. This CDR3 has 12 amino acids. Germline CDR1 SGHNT, CDR2 YYREEE (reference sequence). CDR3: CASSTDRTEAFF. The CDR3 DNA is TGTGCCAGCAGCACGGACCGGACTGAAGCTTTCTTT.

The chain has TRBV10-3 and TRBJ2-5; tentatively, D is TRBD1 (7 bases). CDR1 ENHRY and CDR2 SYGVKD come from the germline V gene. This CDR3 region has 15 residues. Trimming left V 5 bases short and J 5 bases short, with 18 bases between. CDR3 residues: CAISPLSGGRETQYF. In nucleotides, the CDR3 is TGTGCCATCAGTCCCCTGTCAGGGGGGAGGGAGACCCAGTACTTC.

The J gene is TRBJ2-1, the V gene TRBV18; a possible D gene is TRBD1 (5 bases). V lost 6 bases and J lost 6, with 12 bases in between. The CDR3 loop spans 13 amino acids. Germline V gene sequence: CDR1 KGHSH, CDR2 LQKENI. The CDR3 here is CASSPTVINEQFF. As DNA, the CDR3 is TGTGCCAGCTCCCCGACAGTTATCAATGAGCAGTTCTTC.

The J gene is TRBJ2-4, the V gene TRBV19, with D uncertain. V dropped 5 bases and J dropped 3 bases, with 8 bases sitting between them. Germline CDR1 is LNHDA and CDR2 is SQIVND (reference sequence). The CDR3 consists of 13 residues. CDR3 DNA: TGTGCCAGTAGTTTCCCAGGCAAAAACATTCAGTACTTC. This sequence encodes CASSFPGKNIQYF.

The chain uses TRBV5-1 and TRBJ1-1, with D unresolved. There are 15 residues in the CDR3. Trimming took 0 bases from V and 4 from J, leaving 13 bases between them. Germline V CDR1 and CDR2: SGHRS, YFSETQ. CDR3 sequence reads: CASSLDPGSGTEAFF. In nucleotides, the CDR3 is TGCGCCAGCAGCTTGGACCCCGGGTCTGGCACTGAAGCTTTCTTT.

The chain links TRBV7-9 to TRBJ1-4; TRBD1 agrees at 8 bases. V gave up 4 bases and J gave up 9 bases; unmatched junction bases: 4. Germline V lookup: CDR1 SEHNR, CDR2 FQNEAQ (reference sequence). The CDR3 is 13 amino acids. CDR3 sequence reads: CASSYGQGQKLFF. The CDR3 DNA reads as TGTGCCAGCAGCTACGGACAGGGACAAAAACTGTTTTTT. Supplemented by reference TRBV7-9 and TRBJ1-4, the full variable domain reads DTGVSQNPRHKITKRGQNVTFRCDPISEHNRLYWYRQTLGQGPEFLTYFQNEAQLEKSRLLSDRFSAERPKGSFSTLEIQRTEQGDSAMYLCASSYGQGQKLFFGSGTQLSVL.

J is TRBJ2-5 and V is TRBV19; D is possibly TRBD1 or TRBD2 (5 bases each). Between the trimmed V and J ends, which lost 4 bases and 2 bases, there was a span of 17 bases. Looked up from germline, CDR1 is LNHDA and CDR2 is SQIVND (reference sequence). The CDR3 runs to 16 residues. CDR3 residues: CASSRLDMGVQETQYF. As DNA, the CDR3 is TGTGCCAGTAGTAGGCTGGACATGGGGGTTCAAGAGACCCAGTACTTC.

The gene calls are TRBV28 and TRBJ1-2; 10 positions match TRBD1. The J segment lost 7 bases and the V segment lost 6 bases, leaving 11 bases of the junction unmatched. CDR3 length equals 15 residues. Looked up from germline, CDR1 is MDHEN and CDR2 is SYDVKM. CDR3 nucleotides: TGTGCCAGCAGCCGACAGACAGGGGGCGGCAGTGGCTACACCTTC. This codes for CASSRQTGGGSGYTF.

This chain links TRBV4-1 with TRBJ1-2; maybe TRBD1 (5 bases). The CDR3 runs to 14 residues. CDR1 is MGHRA, CDR2 YSYEKL, per germline. V lost 0 bases, J lost 5 bases, and 10 bases lay in between. CDR3 sequence (DNA): TGCGCCAGCAGCCAAGATCACGGGGGGTATGGCTACACCTTC. It codes for CASSQDHGGYGYTF.

The CDR3 reads CASSLAGINEKLFF. The CDR3 coding sequence is TGTGCCAGCAGCTTGGCCGGGATAAATGAAAAACTGTTTTTT. The rearrangement joins TRBV5-6 to TRBJ1-4; D is undetermined. V was pared by 0 bases and J by 5 bases, with 8 bases between. Germline values: CDR1 SGHDT, CDR2 YYEEEE. The CDR3 spans 14 residues.

The gene calls are TRBV2 and TRBJ2-7; D gene ambiguous. The CDR3 length is 13 residues. The germline V gene has CDR1 SNHLY and CDR2 FYNNEI. V lost 4 bases, J lost 6 bases, and 13 bases lay in between. CDR3 protein: CASSGSDYGEQYF. In nucleotides, the CDR3 is TGTGCCAGCAGTGGTTCGGATTACGGCGAGCAGTACTTC.

V gene TRBV9 combines with J gene TRBJ1-2; D is undetermined. Germline-derived CDR1 and CDR2 are SGDLS and YYNGEE. Trimming took off 0 bases at V and 7 bases at J, with 13 bases between the two ends. There are 14 residues in the CDR3. The CDR3: CASSVDPQEGGYTF. As DNA, the CDR3 is TGTGCCAGCAGCGTAGATCCCCAAGAGGGTGGCTACACCTTC.

J is TRBJ1-2 and V is TRBV6-5; 11 nucleotides agree with TRBD1. CDR3 size: 14 residues. Germline trimming cut 5 bases from V and 3 bases from J; bases unmatched to any gene: 2. Germline V gene sequence: CDR1 MNHEY, CDR2 SVGAGI. The CDR3 DNA reads as TGTGCCAGCAGTAGGGGACAGGGGGACTATGGCTACACCTTC. Translated, it gives CASSRGQGDYGYTF.

This sequence joins TRBV4-1 and TRBJ2-7; TRBD2 matches at 10 bases. The germline gives CDR1 MGHRA, CDR2 YSYEKL. V lost 0 bases, J lost 5 bases, and 4 bases stayed unmatched. CDR3 length: 15 amino acids. The chain's CDR3 is CASSQEVAGGDEQYF. The DNA of the CDR3 is TGCGCCAGCAGCCAAGAGGTAGCGGGGGGCGACGAGCAGTACTTC.

This chain connects TRBV28 to TRBJ1-4, with D perhaps TRBD1 (5 bases). Deletions cut 10 bases from V and 11 bases from J, with 26 bases between. The germline CDR1 and CDR2 sequences are MDHEN and SYDVKM. This CDR3 comprises 15 residues. This CDR3 is CAIKLSRDGEGKLFF. The CDR3 DNA reads TGTGCCATCAAACTTAGCCGGGACGGTGAGGGGAAACTGTTTTTT.

The chain carries TRBV5-1 and TRBJ2-3; D uncertain. From germline, CDR1 is SGHRS and CDR2 YFSETQ. Trimming removed 0 bases at V and 4 bases at J, with 12 bases between. The CDR3 contains 15 residues. CDR3 sequence (DNA): TGCGCCAGCAGCTTGGATGGAGTCATCTCAGATACGCAGTATTTT. It encodes CASSLDGVISDTQYF.

This clone was observed a single time. The CDR3 region has the DNA TGTGCCAGCAGCGTAGGGCGACACCCGAATGAGCAGTTCTTC. Translated, it gives CASSVGRHPNEQFF. The chain employs TRBV9 and TRBJ2-1; D is unclear. Per the germline V gene, CDR1 is SGDLS and CDR2 is YYNGEE. The CDR3 covers 14 residues. Trimming took 0 bases from V and 7 from J, leaving 11 bases between them. The full variable domain, completed using reference TRBV9 and TRBJ2-1, is DSGVTQTPKHLITATGQRVTLRCSPRSGDLSVYWYQQSLDQGLQFLIQYYNGEERAKGNILERFSAQQFPDLHSELNLSSLELGDSALYFCASSVGRHPNEQFFGPGTRLTVL.

This clone came up a few times. Other DNA sequences in this sample translate to the same CDR3. The CDR3 DNA reads TGTGCCAGCTCACCCAGGGCGAACACTGAAGCTTTCTTT. It is translated as CASSPRANTEAFF. The genes are TRBV18 and TRBJ1-1; the D gene is possibly TRBD1 (5 bases). The CDR3 is made up of 13 amino acids. Looked up from germline, CDR1 is KGHSH and CDR2 is LQKENI. The germline V and J ends were trimmed by 3 bases and 1 base, with 6 bases remaining between them.

The chain couples TRBV4-3 to TRBJ1-5; D not resolved. This CDR3 has 14 amino acids. Trimming pared 0 bases from V and 11 bases from J, leaving 14 bases between. CDR1 and CDR2 (germline): LGHNA, YSLEER. In DNA, the CDR3 is TGCGCCAGCAGCCAAGATCTAGGCCTATCGACCCAGCATTTT. Translation: CASSQDLGLSTQHF.

Notes on this clone: An end of the junction does not agree with germline; a read error may underlie this. The chain couples TRBV6-1 to TRBJ1-6; TRBD1 matches at 9 bases. The CDR3 has 15 amino acids. Looked up from germline, CDR1 is MNHNS and CDR2 is SASEGT. CDR3 DNA sequence: TGTGCCAGCAGAGAAGGGACAGGGAGGAATTCACCCCTCCACTTT. The encoded protein is CASREGTGRNSPLHF.

The V and J genes are TRBV29-1 and TRBJ1-2, with D unresolved. Germline V lookup: CDR1 SQVTM, CDR2 ANQGSEA. V lost 3 bases and J lost 8, with 4 bases in between. This CDR3 has 9 amino acids. CDR3 bases: TGCAGCGTTGAGTACGGCTACACCTTC. The encoded protein is CSVEYGYTF.

The J gene is TRBJ2-3, the V gene TRBV24-1; D perhaps matches TRBD2 (6 bases). The CDR3 loop spans 15 amino acids. V was trimmed by 3 bases and J by 6 bases, leaving 15 bases between them. In germline, CDR1 is KGHDR, CDR2 SFDVKD. CDR3 loop: CATSDPAGTADTQYF. The DNA for the CDR3 is TGTGCCACCAGTGATCCTGCAGGGACTGCGGATACGCAGTATTTT.

Notes on this clone: This same CDR3 is encoded by further DNA sequences in the sample. The chain joins TRBV20-1 to TRBJ2-7, with no clear D. Germline lookup yields CDR1 DFQATT and CDR2 SNEGSKA (reference sequence). V lost 0 bases to trimming and J lost 7 bases, with 7 bases between them. CDR3 length: 11 residues. This CDR3 reads CSARDREEQYF. CDR3 DNA sequence: TGCAGTGCTAGAGATCGAGAGGAGCAGTACTTC.

This clone occurred once. The V gene is TRBV3-1 (or the pseudogene TRBV3-2), the J gene TRBJ1-5; no firm D call. V was pared by 1 base and J by 5 bases, with 9 bases between. Germline V gene lookup returns CDR1 LGHDT and CDR2 YNNKEL (reference sequence). The CDR3 sequence is 14 residues long. CDR3 region: CASSQGTDHQPQHF. In DNA, the CDR3 is TGTGCCAGCAGCCAAGGGACGGATCATCAGCCCCAGCATTTT.